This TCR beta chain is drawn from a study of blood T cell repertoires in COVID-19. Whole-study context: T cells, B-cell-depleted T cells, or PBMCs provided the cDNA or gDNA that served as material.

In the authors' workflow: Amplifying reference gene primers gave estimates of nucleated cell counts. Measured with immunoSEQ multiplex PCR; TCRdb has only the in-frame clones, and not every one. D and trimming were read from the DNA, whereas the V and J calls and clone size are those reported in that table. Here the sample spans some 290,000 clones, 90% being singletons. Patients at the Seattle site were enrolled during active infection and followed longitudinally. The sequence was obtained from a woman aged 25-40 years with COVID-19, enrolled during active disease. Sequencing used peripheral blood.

DNA for the CDR3: TGTGCCTGGGCCACAGGGTACACCTACGAGCAGTACTTC. Translated: CAWATGYTYEQYF. The chain uses TRBV30 and TRBJ2-7, with a weak D call TRBD1 (6 bases). The CDR3 length is 13 residues. Germline V CDR1 and CDR2: GTSNPN, SVGIG (reference sequence). The germline V and J ends were trimmed by 5 bases and 2 bases, with 13 bases remaining between them.